Sequencing of this T cell receptor beta chain was carried out in a study of control samples from healthy donors and cancer patients. Profiling relied on immunoSEQ multiplex PCR, and the TCRdb table lists in-frame clones only, not all of them. The sample records 100,000 to 150,000 clones, roughly 92% being singletons. The CDR3 consists of 15 residues. Germline CDR1 is PRHDT and CDR2 is FYEKMQ (reference sequence). V was cut by 5 bases and J by 3 bases, with 16 bases left in between. The sample consisted of blood. The sequence was collected from a man between 18 and 29 years old in good health. The chain links TRBV13 to TRBJ1-1; D ambiguous. CDR3 amino acids: CASSEKFSGDTEAFF. CDR3 nucleotide sequence: TGTGCCAGCAGCGAAAAATTTTCGGGTGACACTGAAGCTTTCTTT.